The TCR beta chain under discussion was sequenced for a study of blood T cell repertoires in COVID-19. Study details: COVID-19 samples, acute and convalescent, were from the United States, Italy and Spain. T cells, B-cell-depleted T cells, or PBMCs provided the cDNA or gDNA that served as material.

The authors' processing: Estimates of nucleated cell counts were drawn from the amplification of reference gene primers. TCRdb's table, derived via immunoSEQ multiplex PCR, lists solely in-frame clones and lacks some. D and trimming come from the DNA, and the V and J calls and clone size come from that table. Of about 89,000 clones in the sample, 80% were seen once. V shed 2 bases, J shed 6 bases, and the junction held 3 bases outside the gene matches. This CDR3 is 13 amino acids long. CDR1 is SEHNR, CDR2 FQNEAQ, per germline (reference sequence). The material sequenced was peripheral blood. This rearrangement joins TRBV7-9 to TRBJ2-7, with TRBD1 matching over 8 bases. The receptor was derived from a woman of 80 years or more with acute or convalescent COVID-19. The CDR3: CASSLPDRGEQYF. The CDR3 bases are TGTGCCAGCAGCTTACCCGACAGGGGCGAGCAGTACTTC.